This TCR beta chain was recorded in a study of CD8+CD57+ T cells in acquired aplastic anemia. For the study at large: The mean DNA yield obtained from sorted CD4+ and CD8+ cells came to about 3.2 ug. Healthy donor CD4+ samples were sequenced to a depth that averaged about 10.8 million reads.

A remark on this clonotype: Its cognate antigen is unknown.

The ends lost 0 bases at V and 4 bases at J; junction bases unmatched: 11. This CDR3 has 17 amino acids. Germline CDR1 SGHRS, CDR2 YFSETQ. The study, taken as a whole, reports: Controls and patients did not differ significantly in CD8+ Simpson's diversity.

Profiles of TCR beta VDJ and CDR3 were generated from a genomic DNA template. TCRdb re-called the reads with MiXCR, one entry per CDR3 protein. The sample has fewer than 150,000 distinct CDR3 sequences; around 48% are singletons. Material for sequencing was sorted CD4+, CD8+, or CD8+CD57+ T cells (not recorded which) from PBMCs. This TCR was sampled from a human donor in good health, serving as a control. The rearrangement links TRBV5-1 to TRBJ1-1; 8 bases line up with TRBD1. CDR3 region: CASSLEERFQGATEAFF. Written as DNA, the CDR3 is TGCGCCAGCAGCTTGGAGGAACGGTTCCAGGGGGCCACTGAAGCTTTCTTT.